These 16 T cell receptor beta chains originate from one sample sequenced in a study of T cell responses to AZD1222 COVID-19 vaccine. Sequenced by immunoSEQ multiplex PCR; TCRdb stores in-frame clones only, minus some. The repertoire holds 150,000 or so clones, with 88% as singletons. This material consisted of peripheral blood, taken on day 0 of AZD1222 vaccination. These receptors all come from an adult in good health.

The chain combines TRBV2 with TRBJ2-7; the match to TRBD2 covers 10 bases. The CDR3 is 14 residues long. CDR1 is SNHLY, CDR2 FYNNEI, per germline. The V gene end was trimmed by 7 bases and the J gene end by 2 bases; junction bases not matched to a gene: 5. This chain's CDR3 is CASKVAGGTYEQYF. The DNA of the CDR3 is TGTGCCAGCAAGGTAGCGGGGGGCACCTACGAGCAGTACTTC.

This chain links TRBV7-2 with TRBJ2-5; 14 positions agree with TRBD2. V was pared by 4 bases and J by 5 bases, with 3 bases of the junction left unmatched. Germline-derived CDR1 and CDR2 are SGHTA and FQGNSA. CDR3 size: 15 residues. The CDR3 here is CASSSGLAGVETQYF. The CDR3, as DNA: TGTGCCAGCAGCTCGGGACTAGCGGGGGTGGAGACCCAGTACTTC.

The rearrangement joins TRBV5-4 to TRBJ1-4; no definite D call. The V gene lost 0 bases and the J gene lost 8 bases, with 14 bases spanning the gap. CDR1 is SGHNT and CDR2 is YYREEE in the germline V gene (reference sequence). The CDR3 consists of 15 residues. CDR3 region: CASSLAGKQEEKLFF. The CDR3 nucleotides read TGTGCCAGCAGCTTGGCCGGGAAACAAGAAGAAAAACTGTTTTTT.

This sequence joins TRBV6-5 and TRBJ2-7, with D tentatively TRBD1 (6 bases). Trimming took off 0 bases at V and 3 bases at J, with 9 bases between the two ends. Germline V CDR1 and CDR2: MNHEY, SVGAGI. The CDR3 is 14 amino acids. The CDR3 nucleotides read TGTGCCAGCAGTTACTCGGGACACCTCTACGAGCAGTACTTC. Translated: CASSYSGHLYEQYF.

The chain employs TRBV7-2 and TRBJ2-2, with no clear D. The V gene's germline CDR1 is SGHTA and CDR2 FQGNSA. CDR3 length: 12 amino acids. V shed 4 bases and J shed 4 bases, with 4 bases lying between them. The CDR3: CASSSVTGELFF. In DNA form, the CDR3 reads TGTGCCAGCAGCTCGGTCACCGGGGAGCTGTTTTTT.

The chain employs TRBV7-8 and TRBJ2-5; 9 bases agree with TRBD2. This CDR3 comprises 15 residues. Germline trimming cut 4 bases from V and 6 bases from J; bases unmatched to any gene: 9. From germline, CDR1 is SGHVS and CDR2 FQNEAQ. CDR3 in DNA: TGTGCCAGCAGCTCTGGCGGGGGGGTTCGGAAGACCCAGTACTTC. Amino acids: CASSSGGGVRKTQYF.

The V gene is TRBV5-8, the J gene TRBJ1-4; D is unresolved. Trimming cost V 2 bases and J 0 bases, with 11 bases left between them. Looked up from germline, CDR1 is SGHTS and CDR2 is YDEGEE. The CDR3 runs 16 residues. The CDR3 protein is CASSFNRGATNEKLFF. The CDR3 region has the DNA TGTGCCAGCAGCTTTAACAGAGGTGCAACTAATGAAAAACTGTTTTTT.

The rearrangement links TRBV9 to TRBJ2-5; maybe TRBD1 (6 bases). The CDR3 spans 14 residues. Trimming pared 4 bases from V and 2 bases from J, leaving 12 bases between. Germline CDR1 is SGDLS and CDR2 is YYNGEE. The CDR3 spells CASSSGQIQETQYF. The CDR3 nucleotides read TGTGCCAGCAGCTCCGGACAGATACAAGAGACCCAGTACTTC.

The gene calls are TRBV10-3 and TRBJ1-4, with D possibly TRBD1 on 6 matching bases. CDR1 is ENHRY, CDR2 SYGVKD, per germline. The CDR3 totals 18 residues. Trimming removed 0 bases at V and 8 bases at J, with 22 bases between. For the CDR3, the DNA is TGTGCCATCAGTGAGTCTACAGGGCCGGCCCGCGCCATAGAAAAACTGTTTTTT. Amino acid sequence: CAISESTGPARAIEKLFF.

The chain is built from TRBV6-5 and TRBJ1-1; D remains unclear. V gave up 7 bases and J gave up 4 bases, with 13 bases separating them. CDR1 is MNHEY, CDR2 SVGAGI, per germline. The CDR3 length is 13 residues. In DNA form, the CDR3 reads TGTGCCAGCACCAATGGGGTGGGCACTGAAGCTTTCTTT. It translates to CASTNGVGTEAFF.

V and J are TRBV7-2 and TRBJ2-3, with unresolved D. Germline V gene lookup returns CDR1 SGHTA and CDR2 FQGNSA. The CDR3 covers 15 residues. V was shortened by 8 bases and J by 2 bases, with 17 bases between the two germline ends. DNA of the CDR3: TGTGCCAGCGCCATGGGCCTCTATAACACAGATACGCAGTATTTT. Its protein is CASAMGLYNTDTQYF.

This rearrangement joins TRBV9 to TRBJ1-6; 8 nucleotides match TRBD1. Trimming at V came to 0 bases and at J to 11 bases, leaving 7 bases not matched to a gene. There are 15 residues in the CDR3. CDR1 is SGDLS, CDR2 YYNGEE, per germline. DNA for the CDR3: TGTGCCAGCAGCGTAGGAGGACAGGGAGGTACACCCCTCCACTTT. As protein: CASSVGGQGGTPLHF. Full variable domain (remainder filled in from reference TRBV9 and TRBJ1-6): DSGVTQTPKHLITATGQRVTLRCSPRSGDLSVYWYQQSLDQGLQFLIQYYNGEERAKGNILERFSAQQFPDLHSELNLSSLELGDSALYFCASSVGGQGGTPLHFGNGTRLTVT.

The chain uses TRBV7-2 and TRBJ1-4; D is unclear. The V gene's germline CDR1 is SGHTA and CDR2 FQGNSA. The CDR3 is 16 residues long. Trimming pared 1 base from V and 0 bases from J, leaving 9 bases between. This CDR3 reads CASSLDSPATNEKLFF. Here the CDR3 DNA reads TGTGCCAGCAGCTTAGACAGCCCCGCAACTAATGAAAAACTGTTTTTT.

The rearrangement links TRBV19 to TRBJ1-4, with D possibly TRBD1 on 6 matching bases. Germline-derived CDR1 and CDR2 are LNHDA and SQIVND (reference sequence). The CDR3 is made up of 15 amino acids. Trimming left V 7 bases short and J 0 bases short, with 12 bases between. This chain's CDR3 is CASKGGVTTNEKLFF. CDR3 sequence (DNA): TGTGCCAGTAAGGGGGGCGTTACAACTAATGAAAAACTGTTTTTT.

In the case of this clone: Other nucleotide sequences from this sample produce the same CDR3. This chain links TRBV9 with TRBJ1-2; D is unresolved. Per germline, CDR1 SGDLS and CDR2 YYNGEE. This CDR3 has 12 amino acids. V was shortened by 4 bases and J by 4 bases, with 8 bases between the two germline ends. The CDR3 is CASSPGLYGYTF. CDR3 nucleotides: TGTGCCAGCAGCCCCGGTCTCTATGGCTACACCTTC.

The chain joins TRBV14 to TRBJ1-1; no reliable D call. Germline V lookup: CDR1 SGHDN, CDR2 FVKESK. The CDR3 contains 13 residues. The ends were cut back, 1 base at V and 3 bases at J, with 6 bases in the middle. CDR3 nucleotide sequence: TGTGCCAGCAGCCAAGTCCTGGACACTGAAGCTTTCTTT. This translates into CASSQVLDTEAFF.